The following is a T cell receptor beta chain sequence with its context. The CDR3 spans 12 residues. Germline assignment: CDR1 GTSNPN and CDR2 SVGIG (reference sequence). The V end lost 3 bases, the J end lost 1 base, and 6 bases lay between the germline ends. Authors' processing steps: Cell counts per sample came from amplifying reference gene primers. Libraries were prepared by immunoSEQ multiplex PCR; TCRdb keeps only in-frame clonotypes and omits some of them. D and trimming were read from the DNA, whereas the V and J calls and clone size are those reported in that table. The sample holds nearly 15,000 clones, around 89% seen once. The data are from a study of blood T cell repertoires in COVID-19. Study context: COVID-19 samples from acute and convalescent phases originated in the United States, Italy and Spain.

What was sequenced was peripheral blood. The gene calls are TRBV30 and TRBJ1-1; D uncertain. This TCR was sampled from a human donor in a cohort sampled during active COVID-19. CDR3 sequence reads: CAWSGWNTEAFF. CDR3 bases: TGTGCCTGGAGCGGGTGGAACACTGAAGCTTTCTTT.